The T cell receptor beta chain under discussion was sequenced for a study of shared clonotypes between healthy human individuals. Whole-study context: Each donor had three CD4 naive, three CD4 memory, two CD8 naive and one CD8 memory plate.

All donors qualified as healthy HIV-negative adults and had experienced no recent acute infections or vaccinations. Every donor was a Caucasian adult from Nashville, Tennessee. V shed 7 bases and J 8 bases; nucleotides not matched to a gene: 3. CDR3 length equals 12 residues. The germline V gene has CDR1 MNHNY and CDR2 SVGAGI (reference sequence). The assay ran at deep level. TCRdb keeps only in-frame clones here, not all; method: immunoSEQ multiplex PCR. The sample lists around 1 million clones; 60% to 85% were seen once. Specimen: memory CD4+ T cells sorted from blood. Noted subset: CD45RA-negative fraction. This clonotype originated in a young man in good health. The rearrangement uses TRBV6-6 and TRBJ2-1, with 9 bases matching TRBD1. In DNA, the CDR3 is TGTGCCAGCAACCGGGACAGGGATGAGCAGTTCTTC. This encodes CASNRDRDEQFF.